The clone carrying this T cell receptor beta chain was seen a few times. The antigen is undetermined. The data derive from a study of CD8 T cells in ankylosing spondylitis. General study points: Among TCR beta sequences, a motif of several highly homologous variants appeared characteristic of ankylosing spondylitis blood.

TCRdb called the 5' RACE reads again in MiXCR, with one record for every CDR3 protein. The sample consists of about 440,000 distinct CDR3 sequences, 17% of them appearing once. This clonotype was obtained from a male donor with ankylosing spondylitis. What was sequenced was blood, either unsorted or a sorted T cell fraction (not recorded which).

This CDR3 is CASSLEVGPNQPQHF. The CDR3 coding sequence is TGTGCCAGCAGCTTAGAGGTAGGGCCCAATCAGCCCCAGCATTTT. The J gene is TRBJ1-5, the V gene TRBV11-2; D uncertain. The CDR3 consists of 15 residues. Germline V gene sequence: CDR1 SGHAT, CDR2 FQNNGV. Trimming cost V 0 bases and J 3 bases, with 9 bases left between them.